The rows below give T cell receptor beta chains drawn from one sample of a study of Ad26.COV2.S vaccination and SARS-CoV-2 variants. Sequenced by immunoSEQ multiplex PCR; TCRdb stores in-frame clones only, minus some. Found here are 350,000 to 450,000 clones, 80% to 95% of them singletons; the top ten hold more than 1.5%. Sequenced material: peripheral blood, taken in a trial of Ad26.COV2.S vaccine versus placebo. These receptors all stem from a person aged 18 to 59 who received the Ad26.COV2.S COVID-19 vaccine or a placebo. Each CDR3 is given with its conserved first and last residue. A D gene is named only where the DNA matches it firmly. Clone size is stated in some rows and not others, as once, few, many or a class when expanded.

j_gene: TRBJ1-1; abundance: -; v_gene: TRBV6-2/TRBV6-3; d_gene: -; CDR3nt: TGTGCCAGCAGTCATCCTACAGGGATGAACACTGAAGCTTTCTTT; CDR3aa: CASSHPTGMNTEAFF
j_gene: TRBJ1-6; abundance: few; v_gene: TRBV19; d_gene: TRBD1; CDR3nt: TGTGCCAGTAGTGACAGGGTGCGCTCACCCCTCCACTTT; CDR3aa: CASSDRVRSPLHF
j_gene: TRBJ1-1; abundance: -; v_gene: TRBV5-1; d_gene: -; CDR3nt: TGCGCCAGCAGCCCAGAGACAGTTATGAACACTGAAGCTTTCTTT; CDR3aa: CASSPETVMNTEAFF
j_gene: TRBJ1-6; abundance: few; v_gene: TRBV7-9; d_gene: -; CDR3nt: TGTGCCAGCAGCTTGCGGGATTTCTCATCACCCCTCCACTTT; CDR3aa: CASSLRDFSSPLHF
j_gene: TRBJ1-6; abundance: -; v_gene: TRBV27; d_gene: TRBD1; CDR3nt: TGTGCCAGCAGTGTGACTTGGACAGGAAATTCACCCCTCCACTTT; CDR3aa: CASSVTWTGNSPLHF
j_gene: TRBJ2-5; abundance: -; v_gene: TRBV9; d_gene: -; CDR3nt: TGTGCCAGCAGCTCCCTGGGGACATATCAAGAGACCCAGTACTTC; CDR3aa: CASSSLGTYQETQYF
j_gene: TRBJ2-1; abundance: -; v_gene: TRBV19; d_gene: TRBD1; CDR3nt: TGTGCCAGTAGAAACGGACAGGATTCATCCTACAATGAGCAGTTCTTC; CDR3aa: CASRNGQDSSYNEQFF
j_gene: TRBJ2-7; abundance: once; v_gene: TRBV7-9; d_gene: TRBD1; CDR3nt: TGTGCCAGCAGCTTAGGGGACAGCTCCTACGAGCAGTACTTC; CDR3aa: CASSLGDSSYEQYF
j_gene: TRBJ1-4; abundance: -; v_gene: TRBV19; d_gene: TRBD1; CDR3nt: TGTGCCAGTAGTAACCCTCGGACAGGGGTTTCTGAAAAACTGTTTTTT; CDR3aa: CASSNPRTGVSEKLFF
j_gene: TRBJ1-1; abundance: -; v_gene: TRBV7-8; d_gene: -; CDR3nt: TGTGCCAGCAGCCCTTTTGACAGAAACACTGAAGCTTTCTTT; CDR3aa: CASSPFDRNTEAFF
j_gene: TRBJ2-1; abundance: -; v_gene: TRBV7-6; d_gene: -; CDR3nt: TGTGCCAGCAGCTTAGTCGGTCTGGGGAACAATGAGCAGTTCTTC; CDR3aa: CASSLVGLGNNEQFF
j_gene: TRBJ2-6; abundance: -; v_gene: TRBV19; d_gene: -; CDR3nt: TGTGCCAGTAGTACCACCCTCCCCTCTGGGGCCAACGTCCTGACTTTC; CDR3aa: CASSTTLPSGANVLTF
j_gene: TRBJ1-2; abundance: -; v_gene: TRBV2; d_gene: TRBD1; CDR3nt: TGTGCCAGTCGCTGGGACAGGGGCCGAGCTAACTATGGCTACACCTTC; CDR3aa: CASRWDRGRANYGYTF
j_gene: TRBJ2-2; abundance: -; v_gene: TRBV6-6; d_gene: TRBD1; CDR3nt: TGTGCCAGCAGTCGACAGGGGGACACAAACACCGGGGAGCTGTTTTTT; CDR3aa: CASSRQGDTNTGELFF
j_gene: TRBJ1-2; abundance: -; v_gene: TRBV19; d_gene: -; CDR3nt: TGTGCCACCGGAGCTCTACTGGGCTATGGCTACACCTTC; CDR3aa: CATGALLGYGYTF
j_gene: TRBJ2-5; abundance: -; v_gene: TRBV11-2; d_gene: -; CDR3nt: TGTGCCAGCAGCCCCACTTCTTGGGGCGAGAGAGAGACCCAGTACTTC; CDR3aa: CASSPTSWGERETQYF
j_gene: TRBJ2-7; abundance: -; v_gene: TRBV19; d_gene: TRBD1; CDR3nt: TGTGCCAGTAGGCTAGCCGGGACAGGGAGCTCCTACGAGCAGTACTTC; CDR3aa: CASRLAGTGSSYEQYF
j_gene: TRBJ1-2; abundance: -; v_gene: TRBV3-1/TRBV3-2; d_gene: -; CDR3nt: TGTGCCAGCAGCCAAGGGATGCAACCAAGTATCTATGGCTACACCTTC; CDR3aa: CASSQGMQPSIYGYTF
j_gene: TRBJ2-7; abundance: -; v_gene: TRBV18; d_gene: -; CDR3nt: TGTGCCAGCTCAAAAAGAGACGAGCAGTACTTC; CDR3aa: CASSKRDEQYF
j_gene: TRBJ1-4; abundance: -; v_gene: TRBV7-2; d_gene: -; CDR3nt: TGTGCCAGCAGCCTGAGTGGGGAGGTGTATGAAAAACTGTTTTTT; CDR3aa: CASSLSGEVYEKLFF
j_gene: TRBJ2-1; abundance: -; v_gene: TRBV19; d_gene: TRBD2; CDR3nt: TGTGCCAGTAGTATGGGGGTTCCCGGGGGGGCCTACTACAATGAGCAGTTCTTC; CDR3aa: CASSMGVPGGAYYNEQFF
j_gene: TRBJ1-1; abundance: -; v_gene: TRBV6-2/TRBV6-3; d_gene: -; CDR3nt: TGTGCCAGCAGTTACTACCCAACAGGGAGGACTGAAGCTTTCTTT; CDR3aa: CASSYYPTGRTEAFF
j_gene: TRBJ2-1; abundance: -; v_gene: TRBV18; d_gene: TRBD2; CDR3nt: TGTGCCAGCTCACCTGGGACTAGCCTCAATGAGCAGTTCTTC; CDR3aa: CASSPGTSLNEQFF
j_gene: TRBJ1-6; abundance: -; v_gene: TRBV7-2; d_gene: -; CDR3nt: TGTGCCAGCAGCTTAGAGGGTCGGACAAGTAATTCACCCCTCCACTTT; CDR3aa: CASSLEGRTSNSPLHF
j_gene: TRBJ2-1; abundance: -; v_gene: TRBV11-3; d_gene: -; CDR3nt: TGTGCCAGCAGCTTAGATCCGGGGGCGGGGGATGAGCAGTTCTTC; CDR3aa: CASSLDPGAGDEQFF
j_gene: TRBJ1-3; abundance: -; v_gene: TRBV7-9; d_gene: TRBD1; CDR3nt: TGTGCCAGCAGCTTAGTGGGGACAGGGGGCGTTGGAAACACCATATATTTT; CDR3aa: CASSLVGTGGVGNTIYF
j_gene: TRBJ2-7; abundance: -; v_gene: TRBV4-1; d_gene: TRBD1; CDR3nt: TGCGCCAGCAGCCAAGGTGCCGGGACAGGGTACTCCTACGAGCAGTACTTC; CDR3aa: CASSQGAGTGYSYEQYF
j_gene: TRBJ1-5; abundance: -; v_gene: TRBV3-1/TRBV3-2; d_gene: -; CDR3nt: TGTGCCAGCAGCCAGAGGCAGAGGGGAAGCAATCAGCCCCAGCATTTT; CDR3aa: CASSQRQRGSNQPQHF
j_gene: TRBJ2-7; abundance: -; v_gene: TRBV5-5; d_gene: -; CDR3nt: TGTGCCAGCAGCTTACAGGGAACCTACGAGCAGTACTTC; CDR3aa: CASSLQGTYEQYF
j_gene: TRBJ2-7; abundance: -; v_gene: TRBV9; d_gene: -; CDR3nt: TGTGCCAGCAGCGTAGAGGGGGACCCGGGGGAGCAGTACTTC; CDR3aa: CASSVEGDPGEQYF
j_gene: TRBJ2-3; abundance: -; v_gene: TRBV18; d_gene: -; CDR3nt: TGTGCCAGCTCACCCCGGGACCGCACAGATACGCAGTATTTT; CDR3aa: CASSPRDRTDTQYF
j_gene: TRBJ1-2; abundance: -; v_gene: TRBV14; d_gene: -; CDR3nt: TGTGCCAGCAGCCAATTAGGGTATGGCTACACCTTC; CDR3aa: CASSQLGYGYTF
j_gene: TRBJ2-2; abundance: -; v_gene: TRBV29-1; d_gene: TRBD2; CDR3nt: TGCAGCGTCCCCGGGAGGAGAAGGACCGGGGAGCTGTTTTTT; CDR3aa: CSVPGRRRTGELFF